The rows below give T cell receptor beta chains drawn from one sample of a study of shared clonotypes between healthy human individuals. Method: immunoSEQ multiplex PCR; TCRdb's copy keeps in-frame clones and lacks some. Among roughly 810,000 clones listed, roughly 96% were seen once. Sequenced input: naive CD8+ T cells sorted from blood. Source of these receptors: a man aged 25 to 45 in good health. CDR3s include the opening cysteine and the closing phenylalanine or tryptophan. D genes are given only for firm matches. Not every row has a clone size; where given, it reads once, few, many or a size class.

clone_size	v_call	d_call	j_call	cdr3_aa	cdr3_nt
-	TRBV18	TRBD1	TRBJ1-1	CASSPPGQGEAFF	TGTGCCAGCTCACCACCTGGACAGGGTGAAGCTTTCTTT
-	TRBV7-9	-	TRBJ2-7	CASSLDNAYEQYF	TGTGCCAGCAGCTTGGACAACGCCTACGAGCAGTACTTC
-	TRBV27	-	TRBJ2-1	CASGGLIQFF	TGTGCCAGCGGAGGACTTATTCAGTTCTTC
-	TRBV29-1	-	TRBJ1-1	CSVLIRGRRNTEAFF	TGCAGCGTTTTAATTCGCGGCAGGCGGAACACTGAAGCTTTCTTT
few	TRBV6-1	-	TRBJ1-5	CASSEYSGQGFQPQHF	TGTGCCAGCAGTGAGTATTCGGGGCAGGGGTTTCAGCCCCAGCATTTT
-	TRBV28	TRBD2	TRBJ2-1	CASSPRLAGGPSSYNEQFF	TGTGCCAGCAGTCCGAGACTAGCGGGAGGGCCGAGCTCCTACAATGAGCAGTTCTTC
once	TRBV7-9	-	TRBJ2-7	CASTTPRAAEGYEQYF	TGTGCCAGCACCACCCCTCGGGCGGCTGAGGGATACGAGCAGTACTTC
-	TRBV6-9	TRBD2	TRBJ2-2	CASSYYSNSSGGNTGELFF	TGTGCCAGCAGTTATTATTCAAACTCTAGCGGAGGGAACACCGGGGAGCTGTTTTTT
-	TRBV27	TRBD2	TRBJ2-1	CASSSSGTSGIGQFF	TGTGCCAGCAGTTCCTCCGGGACTAGCGGGATTGGGCAGTTCTTC
-	TRBV27	TRBD2	TRBJ2-7	CASSLSTAWAKREGEQYF	TGTGCCAGCAGTTTATCGACCGCGTGGGCAAAGCGGGAAGGAGAGCAGTACTTC
-	TRBV7-9	-	TRBJ2-7	CASSLVTGQDEQYF	TGTGCCAGCAGCTTAGTAACGGGGCAGGACGAGCAGTACTTC
-	TRBV7-2	-	TRBJ2-1	CASSFSMNEQFF	TGTGCCAGCAGCTTTTCAATGAATGAGCAGTTCTTC
-	TRBV2	TRBD2	TRBJ2-1	CASPRGRANEQFF	TGTGCCAGCCCTAGAGGGAGGGCCAATGAGCAGTTCTTC
-	TRBV29-1	-	TRBJ1-1	CSVVALNTEAFF	TGCAGCGTTGTGGCCTTGAACACTGAAGCTTTCTTT
-	TRBV27	-	TRBJ2-7	CASSTSYEQYF	TGTGCCAGCAGTACTAGCTACGAGCAGTACTTC
-	TRBV5-4	-	TRBJ2-7	CASSEGDLTYEQYF	TGTGCCAGCAGTGAGGGGGATCTTACCTACGAGCAGTACTTC
-	TRBV10-3	-	TRBJ2-1	CAISEPGNEQFF	TGTGCCATCAGTGAGCCGGGGAATGAGCAGTTCTTC
-	TRBV11-2	-	TRBJ2-7	CASSIRQIPSYEQYF	TGTGCCAGCAGCATAAGACAGATCCCCTCCTACGAGCAGTACTTC
once	TRBV14	-	TRBJ1-5	CASSPTQGWPQHF	TGTGCCAGCAGCCCAACTCAGGGATGGCCCCAGCATTTT
-	TRBV5-5	-	TRBJ1-1	CASSQLQGMNTEAFF	TGTGCCAGCAGCCAGCTCCAGGGCATGAACACTGAAGCTTTCTTT
-	TRBV11-2	-	TRBJ2-7	CASSLGAPEQYF	TGTGCCAGCAGCTTAGGGGCCCCCGAGCAGTACTTC
-	TRBV4-1	TRBD1	TRBJ1-1	CASSSTGGVTEAFF	TGCGCCAGCAGCTCGACAGGGGGCGTCACTGAAGCTTTCTTT
once	TRBV7-9	-	TRBJ2-3	CASSSFGTQPDTQYF	TGTGCCAGCAGCTCATTCGGGACTCAACCAGATACGCAGTATTTT
-	TRBV4-1	TRBD1	TRBJ1-1	CASSQDGTGSTEAFF	TGCGCCAGCAGCCAAGATGGGACAGGGTCCACTGAAGCTTTCTTT
-	TRBV27	TRBD2	TRBJ2-3	CASSWAGESTDTQYF	TGTGCCAGCAGTTGGGCGGGAGAAAGCACAGATACGCAGTATTTT
-	TRBV9	-	TRBJ2-3	CASSVSTSNLAEGSTDTQYF	TGTGCCAGCAGCGTATCCACATCCAATTTAGCGGAGGGAAGCACAGATACGCAGTATTTT
-	TRBV13	-	TRBJ2-7	CASSLGRSSYEQYF	TGTGCCAGCAGCTTGGGAAGGAGCTCCTACGAGCAGTACTTC
-	TRBV4-1	-	TRBJ1-1	CASSQDIGRTEAFF	TGCGCCAGCAGCCAAGATATAGGGAGAACTGAAGCTTTCTTT
-	TRBV14	-	TRBJ2-1	CASSQESLWGYNEQFF	TGTGCCAGCAGCCAAGAATCCCTGTGGGGCTACAATGAGCAGTTCTTC
-	TRBV7-9	-	TRBJ2-7	CASSLDGTLSYEQYF	TGTGCCAGCAGCTTAGATGGGACTCTCTCCTACGAGCAGTACTTC
-	TRBV5-6	-	TRBJ1-5	CASSLANSNQPQHF	TGTGCCAGCAGCTTGGCCAATAGCAATCAGCCCCAGCATTTT
once	TRBV14	TRBD1	TRBJ2-1	CASSQVNRGYNEQFF	TGTGCCAGCAGCCAAGTAAACAGGGGCTACAATGAGCAGTTCTTC
-	TRBV10-2	TRBD2	TRBJ2-5	CASSESGIAGIQETQYF	TGCGCCAGCAGTGAGTCGGGGATAGCGGGGATACAAGAGACCCAGTACTTC
once	TRBV4-1	-	TRBJ2-7	CASSQGSPYEQYF	TGCGCCAGCAGCCAAGGGTCGCCCTACGAGCAGTACTTC
-	TRBV27	-	TRBJ1-1	CASTSSGTHTEAFF	TGTGCCAGCACGAGTTCGGGGACTCACACTGAAGCTTTCTTT
-	TRBV7-8	-	TRBJ2-1	CASSFYPWSVSSYNEQFF	TGTGCCAGCAGCTTTTACCCCTGGAGTGTAAGCTCCTACAATGAGCAGTTCTTC